Described below is a single T cell receptor (beta chain) sequence and its context. Its antigen is undetermined. The germline CDR1 and CDR2 sequences are SGDLS and YYNGEE. The CDR3 consists of 15 residues. V trimming: 3 bases; J trimming: 7 bases; junction bases outside the gene matches: 10. Generated by immunoSEQ multiplex PCR, the TCRdb table keeps only in-frame clones and is missing some. Of some 43,000 clones listed, roughly four fifths are singletons. The data originate from a study of CD4 T cells in relation to SARS-CoV-2 and coronaviruses. Material: naive CD4+ T cells from PBMCs, cultured in vitro. The subset was: naive CD4+ T cells isolated by negative enrichment. This receptor was taken from an adult with COVID-19. This rearrangement joins TRBV9 to TRBJ2-1, with 7 bases aligning to TRBD1. The CDR3 DNA is TGTGCCAGCAGCGCGTTGACAGGGTCTTGGAATGAGCAGTTCTTC. Translating it yields CASSALTGSWNEQFF.